A selection of T cell receptor beta chains follows, all from one sample in a study of cytotoxic CD8 clonotypes in ibrutinib-treated CLL. The table came from immunoSEQ multiplex PCR; TCRdb's copy has only in-frame clones and leaves some out. The data show approximately 170,000 clones, with nearly 90% seen just once and 3% to 3.5% held by the top ten. This material consisted of PBMCs, taken at disease progression, from a patient treated with ibrutinib. The receptors were gathered from a human donor with chronic lymphocytic leukemia. The CDR3 runs from the conserved cysteine through the conserved F or W. D genes are given only for firm matches. Not every row has a clone size; where given, it reads once, few, many or a size class.

d_call | j_call | v_call | clone_size | cdr3_aa | cdr3_nt
- | TRBJ2-2 | TRBV6-1 | - | CASSVQNPTGELFF | TGTGCCAGCAGTGTACAGAATCCTACCGGGGAGCTGTTTTTT
- | TRBJ1-1 | TRBV14 | - | CASTWGGLNTEAFF | TGTGCCAGCACCTGGGGAGGATTGAACACTGAAGCTTTCTTT
- | TRBJ1-1 | TRBV7-9 | - | CASSLIQGLAFF | TGTGCCAGCAGCTTAATACAGGGTTTAGCTTTCTTT
- | TRBJ2-7 | TRBV18 | - | CASSLTRQDEQYF | TGTGCCAGCTCTCTCACCAGACAGGACGAGCAGTACTTC
- | TRBJ1-2 | TRBV20-1 | - | CSAETAYGYTF | TGCAGTGCAGAGACAGCGTATGGCTACACCTTC
- | TRBJ2-7 | TRBV30 | once | CAWSVLGGEQYF | TGTGCCTGGAGTGTACTGGGGGGCGAGCAGTACTTC
- | TRBJ1-5 | TRBV4-1 | once | CASSQELFFQPQHF | TGCGCCAGCAGCCAAGAGCTTTTCTTCCAGCCCCAGCATTTT
- | TRBJ1-5 | TRBV7-2 | - | CASSLQGDSNQPQHF | TGTGCCAGCAGCTTACAGGGAGATAGCAATCAGCCCCAGCATTTT
- | TRBJ2-3 | TRBV7-2 | - | CASSLGGVTDTQYF | TGTGCCAGCAGCTTAGGTGGAGTCACAGATACGCAGTATTTT
TRBD1 | TRBJ2-6 | TRBV6-1 | - | CASSEGGQGAAVGANVLTF | TGTGCCAGCAGTGAAGGAGGACAGGGGGCGGCGGTTGGGGCCAACGTCCTGACTTTC
- | TRBJ1-2 | TRBV5-8 | - | CASSWEADQGYTF | TGTGCCAGCAGCTGGGAGGCGGACCAAGGCTACACCTTC
- | TRBJ2-7 | TRBV21-1 | few | CASSNRGGPDRLREQYF | TGTGCCAGCAGCAACCGGGGGGGCCCCGATCGCCTGAGGGAGCAGTACTTC
- | TRBJ2-7 | TRBV9 | - | CASSVGGLEQYF | TGTGCCAGCAGCGTAGGGGGATTGGAGCAGTACTTC
- | TRBJ2-7 | TRBV4-1 | - | CASSPLGDYEQYF | TGCGCCAGCAGCCCATTAGGGGATTACGAGCAGTACTTC
- | TRBJ1-3 | TRBV19 | - | CASKSTAGRNTIYF | TGTGCCAGTAAGTCGACTGCTGGCAGGAACACCATATATTTT
TRBD1 | TRBJ1-2 | TRBV29-1 | - | CSVITGGSGGYTF | TGCAGCGTTATCACAGGGGGCTCGGGTGGCTACACCTTC
TRBD2 | TRBJ2-1 | TRBV9 | - | CASSANPRTNGTSGSSAFF | TGTGCCAGCAGCGCCAACCCTAGAACGAACGGGACTAGCGGGAGTTCGGCATTCTTC
TRBD1 | TRBJ1-2 | TRBV19 | - | CASSEGTATGYTF | TGTGCCAGTAGCGAAGGGACAGCCACTGGCTACACCTTC
- | TRBJ1-1 | TRBV12-1 | once | CASKGDPNTEAFF | TGTGCCAGCAAAGGGGACCCGAACACTGAAGCTTTCTTT
- | TRBJ2-7 | TRBV27 | - | CASMPSASYEQYF | TGTGCCAGCATGCCTAGCGCTTCCTACGAGCAGTACTTC
- | TRBJ2-2 | TRBV7-3 | - | CASSLNAELNTGELFF | TGTGCCAGCAGCTTGAACGCCGAGCTGAACACCGGGGAGCTGTTTTTT
- | TRBJ2-2 | TRBV5-1 | - | CASSPTSSTGELFF | TGCGCCAGCAGCCCAACGTCCTCCACCGGGGAGCTGTTTTTT
TRBD2 | TRBJ2-1 | TRBV7-7 | - | CASSLDGGSSYNEQFF | TGTGCCAGCAGCTTAGACGGGGGGAGCTCCTACAATGAGCAGTTCTTC
- | TRBJ1-5 | TRBV15 | - | CATSRVHGRINQPQHF | TGTGCCACCAGCAGAGTGCACGGACGGATCAATCAGCCCCAGCATTTT
TRBD1 | TRBJ1-1 | TRBV11-3 | - | CASSPPTGRWTEAFF | TGTGCCAGCAGCCCCCCGACAGGGAGATGGACTGAAGCTTTCTTT
TRBD1 | TRBJ2-7 | TRBV19 | - | CASNPGTASSYEQYF | TGTGCCAGTAACCCTGGGACAGCCAGCTCCTACGAGCAGTACTTC
TRBD1 | TRBJ1-1 | TRBV28 | - | CASSLGWTGDVYTEAFF | TGTGCCAGCAGTTTGGGATGGACAGGGGATGTATATACTGAAGCTTTCTTT
TRBD1 | TRBJ2-3 | TRBV29-1 | - | CSVEGGQGSTDTQYF | TGCAGCGTTGAGGGGGGACAGGGGTCAACAGATACGCAGTATTTT
- | TRBJ2-4 | TRBV28 | - | CAAGLLGVAKNIQYF | TGTGCCGCCGGACTTTTGGGAGTAGCCAAAAACATTCAGTACTTC
- | TRBJ2-5 | TRBV2 | few | CASSGRVETQYF | TGTGCCAGCAGTGGCAGGGTTGAGACCCAGTACTTC
- | TRBJ1-1 | TRBV5-1 | - | CASSFLQGPQIFTEAFF | TGCGCCAGCAGCTTTCTGCAGGGTCCCCAAATTTTCACTGAAGCTTTCTTT
- | TRBJ1-1 | TRBV11-2 | - | CASSTTIEAFF | TGTGCCAGCAGCACCACAATTGAAGCTTTCTTT
- | TRBJ2-7 | TRBV21-1 | - | CASSMGRTIDPYEQYF | TGTGCCAGCAGCATGGGCCGTACGATCGACCCCTACGAGCAGTACTTC
- | TRBJ1-1 | TRBV23-1 | - | CASSQSLRGCGTEAFF | TGCGCCAGCAGTCAATCCCTTAGGGGTTGTGGTACTGAAGCTTTCTTT
TRBD1 | TRBJ1-3 | TRBV9 | - | CASSGTGHYIENTIYF | TGTGCCAGCAGCGGGACAGGGCACTATATCGAAAACACCATATATTTT
- | TRBJ2-7 | TRBV28 | - | CASSLFGGNYEQYF | TGTGCCAGCAGTTTATTTGGGGGGAACTACGAGCAGTACTTC
- | TRBJ1-1 | TRBV7-8 | - | CASSLVSHPDRGLMNTEAFF | TGTGCCAGCAGCTTAGTTTCGCACCCGGACAGAGGGCTGATGAACACTGAAGCTTTCTTT
TRBD1 | TRBJ2-7 | TRBV6-5 | - | CASGTGSRYEQYF | TGTGCCAGCGGGACAGGATCGCGCTACGAGCAGTACTTC
TRBD1 | TRBJ2-1 | TRBV7-2 | - | CASSLRDSGNEQFF | TGTGCCAGCAGCTTACGGGACAGCGGAAATGAGCAGTTCTTC
- | TRBJ2-2 | TRBV30 | - | CAWSAGNTGELFF | TGTGCCTGGAGTGCGGGGAACACCGGGGAGCTGTTTTTT
- | TRBJ1-5 | TRBV27 | - | CASKVHGQNSNQPQHF | TGTGCCAGCAAGGTACATGGGCAGAATAGCAATCAGCCCCAGCATTTT
- | TRBJ2-1 | TRBV21-1 | - | CASSREQFF | TGTGCCAGCAGCCGAGAGCAGTTCTTC
TRBD1 | TRBJ1-5 | TRBV7-9 | few | CASSSGQGTYNQPQHF | TGTGCCAGCAGCTCGGGACAGGGGACCTACAATCAGCCCCAGCATTTT
- | TRBJ2-1 | TRBV6-5 | - | CASSYWNEQFF | TGTGCCAGCAGTTACTGGAATGAGCAGTTCTTC
- | TRBJ1-1 | TRBV7-8 | - | CASSLLTANTEAFF | TGTGCCAGCAGCTTACTGACAGCGAACACTGAAGCTTTCTTT
- | TRBJ2-2 | TRBV7-9 | - | CASRQTRGGNTGELFF | TGTGCCAGCAGACAAACCCGGGGAGGGAACACCGGGGAGCTGTTTTTT
- | TRBJ1-3 | TRBV9 | - | CASSASGQSPGNTIYF | TGTGCCAGCAGCGCATCAGGACAGTCACCTGGAAACACCATATATTTT
- | TRBJ2-1 | TRBV11-3 | - | CASSLHPGAVNEQFF | TGTGCCAGCAGCTTACATCCCGGGGCAGTCAATGAGCAGTTCTTC
TRBD1 | TRBJ1-2 | TRBV29-1 | - | CSVERGQGLGYTF | TGCAGCGTGGAAAGGGGACAGGGGCTTGGCTACACCTTC
TRBD2 | TRBJ2-1 | TRBV7-9 | - | CASSYTGAGGNEQFF | TGTGCCAGCAGCTACACAGGAGCGGGGGGGAATGAGCAGTTCTTC
- | TRBJ2-3 | TRBV7-2 | - | CASSLEGGADTQYF | TGTGCCAGCAGCTTAGAGGGGGGTGCAGATACGCAGTATTTT
- | TRBJ2-5 | TRBV4-3 | - | CASSQDWGRSSETQYF | TGCGCCAGCAGCCAAGATTGGGGCAGGAGTTCAGAGACCCAGTACTTC
- | TRBJ1-2 | TRBV6-5 | - | CASSSMWWGYTF | TGTGCCAGCAGTTCTATGTGGTGGGGCTACACCTTC